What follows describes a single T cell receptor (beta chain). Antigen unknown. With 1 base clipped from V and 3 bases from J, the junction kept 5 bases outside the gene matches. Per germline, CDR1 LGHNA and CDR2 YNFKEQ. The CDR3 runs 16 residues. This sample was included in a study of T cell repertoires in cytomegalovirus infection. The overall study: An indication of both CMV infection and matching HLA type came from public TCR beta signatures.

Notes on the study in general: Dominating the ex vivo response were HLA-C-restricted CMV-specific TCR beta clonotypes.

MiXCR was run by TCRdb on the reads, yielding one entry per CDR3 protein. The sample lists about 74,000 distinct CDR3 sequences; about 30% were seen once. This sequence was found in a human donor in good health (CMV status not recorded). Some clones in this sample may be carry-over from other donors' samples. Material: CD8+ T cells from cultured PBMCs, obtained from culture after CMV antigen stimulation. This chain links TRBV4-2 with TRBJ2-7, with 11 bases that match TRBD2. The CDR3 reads CASSQGGTSGNYEQYF. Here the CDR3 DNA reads TGTGCCAGCAGCCAAGGTGGGACTAGCGGAAACTACGAGCAGTACTTC.